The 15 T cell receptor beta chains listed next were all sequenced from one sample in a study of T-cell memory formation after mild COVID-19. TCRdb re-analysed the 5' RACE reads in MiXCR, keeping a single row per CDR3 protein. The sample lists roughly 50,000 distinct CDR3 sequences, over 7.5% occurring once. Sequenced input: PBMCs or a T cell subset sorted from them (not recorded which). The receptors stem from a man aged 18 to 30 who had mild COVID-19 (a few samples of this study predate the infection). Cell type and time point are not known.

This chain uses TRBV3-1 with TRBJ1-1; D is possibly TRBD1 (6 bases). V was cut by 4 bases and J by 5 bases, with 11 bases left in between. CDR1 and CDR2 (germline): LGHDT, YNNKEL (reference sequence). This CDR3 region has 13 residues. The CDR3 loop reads CASSRQQGTEAFF. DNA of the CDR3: TGTGCCAGCAGCCGACAACAGGGAACTGAAGCTTTCTTT.

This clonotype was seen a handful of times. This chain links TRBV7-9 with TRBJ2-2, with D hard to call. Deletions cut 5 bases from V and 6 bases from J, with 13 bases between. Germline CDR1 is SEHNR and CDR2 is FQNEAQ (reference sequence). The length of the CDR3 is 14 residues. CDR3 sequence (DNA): TGTGCCAGCAGCCCGCCCTATGCGTCCGGGGAGCTGTTTTTT. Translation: CASSPPYASGELFF.

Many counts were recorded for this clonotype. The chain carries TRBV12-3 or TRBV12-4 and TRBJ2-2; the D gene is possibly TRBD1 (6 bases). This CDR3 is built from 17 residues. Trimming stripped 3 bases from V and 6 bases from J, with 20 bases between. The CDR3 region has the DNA TGTGCCAGCAGTTTGCAGGGGACGATGTTTGTTGCCGGGGAGCTGTTTTTT. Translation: CASSLQGTMFVAGELFF.

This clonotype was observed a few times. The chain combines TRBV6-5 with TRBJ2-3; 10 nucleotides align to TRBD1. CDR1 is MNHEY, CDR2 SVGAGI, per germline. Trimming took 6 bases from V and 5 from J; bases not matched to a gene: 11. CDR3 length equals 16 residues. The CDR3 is CASSGVGTGERDTQYF. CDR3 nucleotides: TGTGCCAGCAGCGGAGTGGGGACAGGGGAAAGAGATACGCAGTATTTT.

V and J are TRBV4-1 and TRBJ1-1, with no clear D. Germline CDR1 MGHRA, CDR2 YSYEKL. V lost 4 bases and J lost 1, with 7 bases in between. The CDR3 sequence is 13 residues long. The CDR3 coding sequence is TGCGCCAGCAGCCTCCTCTGGAACACTGAAGCTTTCTTT. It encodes CASSLLWNTEAFF.

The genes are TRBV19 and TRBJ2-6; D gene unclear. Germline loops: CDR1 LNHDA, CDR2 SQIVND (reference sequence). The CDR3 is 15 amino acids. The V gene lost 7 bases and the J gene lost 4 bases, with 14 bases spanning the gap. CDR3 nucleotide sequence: TGTGCCAGTACCACCCGGGCTACAGGGGCCAACGTCCTGACTTTC. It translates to CASTTRATGANVLTF.

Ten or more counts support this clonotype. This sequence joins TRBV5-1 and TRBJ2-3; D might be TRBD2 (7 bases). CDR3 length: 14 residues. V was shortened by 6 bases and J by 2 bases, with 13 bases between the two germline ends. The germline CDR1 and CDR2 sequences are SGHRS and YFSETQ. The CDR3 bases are TGCGCCAGCACGACCGGGGGGCCCACAGATACGCAGTATTTT. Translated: CASTTGGPTDTQYF.

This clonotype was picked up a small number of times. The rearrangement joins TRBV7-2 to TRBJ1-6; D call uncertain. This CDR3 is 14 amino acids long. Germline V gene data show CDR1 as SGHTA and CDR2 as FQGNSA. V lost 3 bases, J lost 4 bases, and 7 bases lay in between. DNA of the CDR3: TGTGCCAGCAGCTTGCTAGGGTATAATTCACCCCTCCACTTT. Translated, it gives CASSLLGYNSPLHF.

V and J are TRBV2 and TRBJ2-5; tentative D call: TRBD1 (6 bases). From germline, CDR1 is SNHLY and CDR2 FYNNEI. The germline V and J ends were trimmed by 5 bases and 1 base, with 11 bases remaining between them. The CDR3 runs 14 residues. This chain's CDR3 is CASSTRTAQETQYF. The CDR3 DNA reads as TGTGCCAGCAGTACACGGACAGCCCAAGAGACCCAGTACTTC.

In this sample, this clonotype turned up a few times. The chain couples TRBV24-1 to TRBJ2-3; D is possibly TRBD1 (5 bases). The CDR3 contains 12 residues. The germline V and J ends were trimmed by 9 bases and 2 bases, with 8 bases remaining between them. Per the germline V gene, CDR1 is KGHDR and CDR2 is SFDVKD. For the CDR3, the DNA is TGTGCCACCGCAGGGAACACAGATACGCAGTATTTT. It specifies CATAGNTDTQYF.

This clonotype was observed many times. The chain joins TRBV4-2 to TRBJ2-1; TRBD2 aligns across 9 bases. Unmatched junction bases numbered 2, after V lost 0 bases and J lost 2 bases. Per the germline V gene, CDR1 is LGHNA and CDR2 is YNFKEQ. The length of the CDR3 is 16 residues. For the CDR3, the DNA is TGTGCCAGCAGCCAAGACGGCGGGGGGGCCTACAATGAGCAGTTCTTC. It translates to CASSQDGGGAYNEQFF.

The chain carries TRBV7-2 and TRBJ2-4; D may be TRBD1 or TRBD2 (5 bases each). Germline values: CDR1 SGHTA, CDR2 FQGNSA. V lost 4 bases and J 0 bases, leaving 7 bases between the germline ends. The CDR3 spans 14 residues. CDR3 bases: TGTGCCAGCAGCTGGGGGATAGCCAAAAACATTCAGTACTTC. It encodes CASSWGIAKNIQYF.

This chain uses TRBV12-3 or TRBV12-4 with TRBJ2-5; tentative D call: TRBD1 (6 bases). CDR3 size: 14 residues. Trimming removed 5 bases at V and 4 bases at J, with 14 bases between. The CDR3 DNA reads TGTGCCAGCAGTCTAACAGGGATCGGAGAGACCCAGTACTTC. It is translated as CASSLTGIGETQYF.

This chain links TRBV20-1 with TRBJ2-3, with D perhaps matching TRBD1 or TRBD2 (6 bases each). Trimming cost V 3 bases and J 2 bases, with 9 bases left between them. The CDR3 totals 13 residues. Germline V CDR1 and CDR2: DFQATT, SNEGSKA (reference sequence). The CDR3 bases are TGCAGTGCTAGCGGGGGCACCACAGATACGCAGTATTTT. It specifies CSASGGTTDTQYF.

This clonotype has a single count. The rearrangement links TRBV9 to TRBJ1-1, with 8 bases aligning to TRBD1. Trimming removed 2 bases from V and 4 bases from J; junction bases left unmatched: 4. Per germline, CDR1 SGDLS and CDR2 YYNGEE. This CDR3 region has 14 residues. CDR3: CASSVGQVPTEAFF. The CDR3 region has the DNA TGTGCCAGCAGCGTGGGACAGGTCCCCACTGAAGCTTTCTTT.